The clone carrying this TCR beta chain was counted between two and nine times. What it recognizes is unknown. Donors sampled were nominally healthy, though unrecorded immune exposures were likely. The sample originates from a study of cytomegalovirus exposure and HLA in healthy donors. Study details: Among the 300 to 450 genotyped donors, 81% were placed in the Caucasian-associated ancestry cluster.

The study's findings and limits: The authors listed 150 or so TCR beta chains as cytomegalovirus-associated.

V was trimmed by 3 bases and J by 4 bases, leaving 6 bases between them. Germline CDR1 SNHLY, CDR2 FYNNEI. This CDR3 contains 12 residues. The PCR ran on 60 Vbeta and 13 Jbeta primers. Repertoires were generated with immunoSEQ multiplex PCR, while TCRdb's copy carries only in-frame clones and drops some. The sample has some 110,000 clones, around 86% seen once. The chain employs TRBV2 and TRBJ2-5; D is ambiguous. Sequencing was performed on PBMCs. This receptor was identified in a young man in good health and CMV-seronegative. Here the CDR3 DNA reads TGTGCCAGCAGTGAGAGGTCAGAGACCCAGTACTTC. This codes for CASSERSETQYF.